The clone carrying this T cell receptor beta chain was detected only a few times. Its specificity is not known. Per sample, a minimum of 6 million PBMCs were isolated. Trimming took 2 bases from V and 7 from J; bases not matched to a gene: 10. CDR1 is WNHNN, CDR2 SYGVQD, per germline (reference sequence). The CDR3 has 16 residues. This entry is derived from a study of blood T cells in healthy people across ages. Study-wide points: Roughly linear age-related decline in beta diversity appeared, significant by age roughly 40. The study found TCR beta diversity correlated strongly with naive T cell percentage.

A second PCR, run for roughly 7 to 11 cycles, used a sample-barcoded 5' primer plus a J-beta primer mix. Each CDR3 protein is one row after TCRdb ran MiXCR on the 5' RACE reads. The repertoire has 500,000 to 650,000 distinct CDR3 sequences, about 26% of them found once; the top ten carry over 3.5%. This sample was shared with a second study, whose subject was T cells of mothers and their children.

The chain uses TRBV10-1 and TRBJ2-3; 9 bases are a match to TRBD2. The sample taken for sequencing was blood. The TCR originated in a boy between 2 and 10 years old in good health. The CDR3 region is CASSEIQREDPYTQYF. The CDR3 nucleotides read TGCGCCAGCAGTGAGATCCAGCGGGAGGACCCATATACGCAGTATTTT.